This TCR beta chain was identified in a study of cytomegalovirus exposure and HLA in healthy donors. Overall study results and limits: Among donors in an Asian-associated ancestry cluster, a later analysis reportedly found fewer N-insertions than the roughly 670-donor mean. The study carried out a later analysis of TCR beta sequences. It associated some 18,000 of them with specific HLA alleles at a false discovery rate of 0.05. The investigators catalogued some 160 TCR beta chains as cytomegalovirus-associated.

In germline, CDR1 is SGHRS, CDR2 YFSETQ. CDR3 length: 13 residues. As regards this clone: The antigen is undetermined.

The PCR ran on 60 Vbeta and 13 Jbeta primers. Sequenced by immunoSEQ multiplex PCR; TCRdb stores in-frame clones only, minus some. The sample lists about 82,000 clones, about 90% seen once, with approximately 2.2% in the top ten. This clonotype was obtained from a man in his late teens or twenties in good health and CMV-seronegative. Sequenced material: PBMCs. The chain carries TRBV5-1 and TRBJ2-5, with a possible D match to TRBD1 (8 bases). The end of the DNA is better explained by TRBJ2-7, so the J call may be wrong. The CDR3 sequence: CASSNRGGYEQYF. Here the CDR3 DNA reads TGCGCCAGCAGCAACAGGGGGGGCTACGAGCAGTACTTC.